This passage covers 28 T cell receptor beta chains from one sample sequenced in a study of OX40 agonist ivuxolimab in advanced cancers. Profiled with immunoSEQ multiplex PCR; TCRdb holds only in-frame clones, not every one. The repertoire holds tens of thousands of clones, with 80% to 90% as singletons. Source: CD4+ or CD8+ T cells sorted from blood, taken in a trial of the OX40 agonist ivuxolimab. The source is an adult with an advanced solid tumor such as melanoma, head and neck, liver or kidney cancer.

The CDR3 DNA is TGCAGCGTCCAGACCAGGGGGGCTTACGAGCAGTACTTC. Its protein is CSVQTRGAYEQYF. The chain couples TRBV29-1 to TRBJ2-7, with D possibly matching TRBD1 (7 bases). There are 13 residues in the CDR3. Germline loops: CDR1 SQVTM, CDR2 ANQGSEA. V was shortened by 6 bases and J by 4 bases, with 16 bases between the two germline ends.

The V and J genes are TRBV28 and TRBJ1-2, with 7 positions matching TRBD1. This CDR3 contains 14 residues. Trimming cost V 6 bases and J 4 bases; bases outside gene matches: 8. Germline V gives CDR1 MDHEN, CDR2 SYDVKM. This CDR3 is CASSGLRDSYGYTF. The CDR3 DNA reads as TGTGCCAGCAGCGGACTAAGGGACAGCTATGGCTACACCTTC.

The chain is built from TRBV7-8 and TRBJ1-5; TRBD1 agrees at 7 bases. The CDR3 loop spans 21 amino acids. CDR1 and CDR2 (germline): SGHVS, FQNEAQ. V gave up 5 bases and J gave up 9 bases; unmatched junction bases: 31. The CDR3 loop is CASSVRAWGRGLQTSQGPQHF. The CDR3 region has the DNA TGTGCCAGCAGCGTAAGGGCGTGGGGAAGGGGGCTACAAACCTCGCAGGGGCCCCAGCATTTT. Full variable domain (rest looked up from reference TRBV7-8 and TRBJ1-5): GAGVSQSPRYKVAKRGQDVALRCDPISGHVSLFWYQQALGQGPEFLTYFQNEAQLDKSGLPSDRFFAERPEGSVSTLKIQRTQQEDSAVYLCASSVRAWGRGLQTSQGPQHFGDGTRLSIL.

This chain uses TRBV12-2 with TRBJ1-2. TRBV12-2 is listed as a pseudogene. The CDR3 is 15 residues long. This CDR3 reads CASRYPSFTNYGYTF. Here the CDR3 DNA reads TGTGCAAGTCGCTACCCGTCCTTCACTAACTATGGCTACACCTTC.

V gene TRBV7-9 combines with J gene TRBJ1-4; D possibly corresponds to TRBD1 (5 bases). V dropped 11 bases and J dropped 3 bases, with 13 bases sitting between them. This CDR3 is 13 amino acids long. In germline, CDR1 is SEHNR, CDR2 FQNEAQ (reference sequence). The CDR3 protein is CAAAGGANEKLFF. As DNA, the CDR3 is TGTGCCGCTGCGGGGGGGGCTAATGAAAAACTGTTTTTT.

The gene calls are TRBV27 and TRBJ1-5, with D hard to call. The CDR3 has 15 residues. Germline V lookup: CDR1 MNHEY, CDR2 SMNVEV (reference sequence). V gave up 2 bases and J gave up 0 bases, with 8 bases separating them. The DNA for the CDR3 is TGTGCCAGCAGTTTAAATCTTGCTAGCAATCAGCCCCAGCATTTT. As protein: CASSLNLASNQPQHF.

The rearrangement joins TRBV29-1 to TRBJ2-7, with 9 bases aligning to TRBD1. Germline lookup yields CDR1 SQVTM and CDR2 ANQGSEA. The CDR3 covers 12 residues. V lost 7 bases to trimming and J lost 3 bases; unmatched junction nucleotides: 4. For the CDR3, the DNA is TGCAGCGCCCGGGACAGGGTCTACGAGCAGTACTTC. This sequence encodes CSARDRVYEQYF.

The chain combines TRBV7-2 with TRBJ1-4; D unclear. Germline V gene sequence: CDR1 SGHTA, CDR2 FQGNSA. The CDR3 spans 13 residues. V lost 4 bases to trimming and J lost 7 bases, with 10 bases between them. The CDR3 DNA sequence: TGTGCCAGCAGCTCGACCCCGGGTGAAAAACTGTTTTTT. This gives the protein CASSSTPGEKLFF. Full variable domain (remainder filled in from reference TRBV7-2 and TRBJ1-4): GAGVSQSPSNKVTEKGKDVELRCDPISGHTALYWYRQSLGQGLEFLIYFQGNSAPDKSGLPSDRFSAERTGGSVSTLTIQRTQQEDSAVYLCASSSTPGEKLFFGSGTQLSVL.

The table lists this clone with a few counts. This chain uses TRBV10-1 with TRBJ1-1, with TRBD1 matching 7 bases. This CDR3 spans 17 amino acids. V was clipped by 9 bases and J by 5 bases; unmatched bases: 21. Germline CDR1 reads WNHNN; CDR2 reads SYGVQD (reference sequence). In DNA form, the CDR3 reads TGCGCCAGTGTTTTAACAGGGGCCCTTTTGAGGAGGACTGAAGCTTTCTTT. Amino acid sequence: CASVLTGALLRRTEAFF.

V usage is TRBV2 and J usage is TRBJ2-5; TRBD2 aligns across 11 bases. This CDR3 is built from 15 residues. Germline assignment: CDR1 SNHLY and CDR2 FYNNEI. Trimming removed 6 bases from V and 1 base from J; junction bases left unmatched: 4. This chain's CDR3 is CASRILAGAQETQYF. DNA for the CDR3: TGTGCCAGCAGGATACTAGCGGGGGCCCAAGAGACCCAGTACTTC.

The CDR3 protein is CASSQDPGSTEAFF. In nucleotides, the CDR3 is TGCGCCAGCAGCCAAGATCCCGGGAGCACTGAAGCTTTCTTT. This chain uses TRBV4-1 with TRBJ1-1; D unresolved. V was shortened by 0 bases and J by 4 bases, with 9 bases between the two germline ends. The CDR3 contains 14 residues. The germline gives CDR1 MGHRA, CDR2 YSYEKL.

The genes are TRBV7-3 and TRBJ1-1; TRBD1 agrees at 8 bases. The length of the CDR3 is 19 residues. The junction had 19 bases not matched to a gene; V was cut back by 5 bases and J by 2 bases. CDR1 is SGHTA, CDR2 FQGTGA, per germline. CDR3 bases: TGTGCCAGCAGCCCTATGCCCCACTCGAGGACAGGGACTAACACTGAAGCTTTCTTT. Amino acids: CASSPMPHSRTGTNTEAFF.

The chain has TRBV19 and TRBJ2-1; 14 nucleotides line up with TRBD2. This CDR3 comprises 16 residues. Germline CDR1 and CDR2: LNHDA and SQIVND (reference sequence). With 6 bases clipped from V and 4 bases from J, the junction kept 5 bases outside the gene matches. CDR3 coding DNA: TGTGCCAGTAGCCTGACTAGCGGGGGGGCGTACAATGAGCAGTTCTTC. Protein: CASSLTSGGAYNEQFF.

The chain couples TRBV2 to TRBJ2-7; tentative D call: TRBD2 (5 bases). This CDR3 is built from 13 residues. Per the germline V gene, CDR1 is SNHLY and CDR2 is FYNNEI. Trimming shortened V by 3 bases and J by 0 bases, and 6 bases separated the two germline ends. The chain's CDR3 is CASSDSVSYEQYF. The DNA for the CDR3 is TGTGCCAGCAGTGATAGCGTCTCCTACGAGCAGTACTTC.

The genes are TRBV10-1 and TRBJ2-5, with D maybe TRBD2 (6 bases). V was trimmed by 5 bases and J by 5 bases, leaving 15 bases between them. This CDR3 is 14 amino acids long. In germline, CDR1 is WNHNN, CDR2 SYGVQD (reference sequence). The CDR3: CASSPGLQGETQYF. The CDR3 bases are TGCGCCAGCAGTCCGGGACTCCAAGGGGAGACCCAGTACTTC.

The rearrangement links TRBV6-5 to TRBJ2-5; 8 nucleotides line up with TRBD1. Germline CDR1 reads MNHEY; CDR2 reads SVGAGI. This CDR3 has 15 residues. V lost 6 bases to trimming and J lost 4 bases; unmatched junction nucleotides: 10. CDR3 bases: TGTGCCAGCAGCTCCAGGGGGCGATTAGGAGAGACCCAGTACTTC. This translates into CASSSRGRLGETQYF.

V and J are TRBV7-8 and TRBJ2-7, with D possibly being TRBD1 (5 bases). This CDR3 spans 13 amino acids. Deletions cut 7 bases from V and 5 bases from J, with 15 bases between. Germline lookup yields CDR1 SGHVS and CDR2 FQNEAQ. This CDR3 reads CASIGETRHEQYF. The CDR3 nucleotides read TGTGCCAGCATAGGGGAAACTCGCCACGAGCAGTACTTC.

V is TRBV6-5 and J is TRBJ2-1; 10 bases are shared with TRBD2. The J segment lost 8 bases and the V segment lost 1 base, leaving 8 bases of the junction unmatched. Germline loops: CDR1 MNHEY, CDR2 SVGAGI. This CDR3 spans 16 amino acids. Written as DNA, the CDR3 is TGTGCCAGCAGTTACTTGGAGCGGGGGGGCCAACATGAGCAGTTCTTC. Its protein product is CASSYLERGGQHEQFF.

This rearrangement joins TRBV6-6 to TRBJ2-7; D is perhaps TRBD1 (5 bases). This CDR3 has 12 residues. CDR1 MNHNY and CDR2 SVGAGI come from the germline V gene (reference sequence). Trimming stripped 5 bases from V and 5 bases from J, with 10 bases between. The CDR3: CASSPRADEQYF. CDR3 DNA: TGTGCCAGCAGTCCCAGGGCGGACGAGCAGTACTTC.

This clone came up a few times. The chain joins TRBV27 to TRBJ1-1; possible D gene TRBD1, 6 bases. This CDR3 is 13 amino acids long. Germline V lookup: CDR1 MNHEY, CDR2 SMNVEV (reference sequence). Trimming cost V 5 bases and J 3 bases, with 10 bases left between them. The CDR3 nucleotides read TGTGCCAGCAGTCCTACAGGGTACACTGAAGCTTTCTTT. Protein product: CASSPTGYTEAFF.

This clone appeared once. The chain carries TRBV9 and TRBJ2-3; no reliable D call. Germline loops: CDR1 SGDLS, CDR2 YYNGEE. V was pared by 0 bases and J by 2 bases, with 10 bases between. The CDR3 length is 15 residues. CDR3 bases: TGTGCCAGCAGCGTAGGTTCCACATTCACAGATACGCAGTATTTT. This sequence encodes CASSVGSTFTDTQYF. The whole variable domain, remainder taken from reference TRBV9 and TRBJ2-3, is DSGVTQTPKHLITATGQRVTLRCSPRSGDLSVYWYQQSLDQGLQFLIQYYNGEERAKGNILERFSAQQFPDLHSELNLSSLELGDSALYFCASSVGSTFTDTQYFGPGTRLTVL.

The chain couples TRBV28 to TRBJ1-5; D perhaps matches TRBD1 (6 bases). CDR3 length equals 16 residues. The germline V gene has CDR1 MDHEN and CDR2 SYDVKM. V lost 1 base to trimming and J lost 5 bases, with 15 bases between them. The CDR3 sequence: CASSLYQGRNDQPQHF. DNA of the CDR3: TGTGCCAGCAGTTTATACCAGGGGAGGAACGATCAGCCCCAGCATTTT.

The rearrangement joins TRBV27 to TRBJ2-3, with TRBD2 matching 9 bases. The CDR3 sequence is 16 residues long. The germline V gene encodes CDR1 MNHEY and CDR2 SMNVEV (reference sequence). Trimming cost V 3 bases and J 1 base; bases outside gene matches: 5. The chain's CDR3 is CASSFGASGGTDTQYF. The CDR3 nucleotides are TGTGCCAGCAGTTTCGGTGCTAGCGGGGGCACAGATACGCAGTATTTT.

The V and J genes are TRBV19 and TRBJ1-2; possibly TRBD1 for D (6 bases). V lost 6 bases and J lost 8, with 25 bases in between. The CDR3 is made up of 16 amino acids. Germline values: CDR1 LNHDA, CDR2 SQIVND (reference sequence). The CDR3 here is CASSFLPPRGWDGYTF. For the CDR3, the DNA is TGTGCCAGTAGCTTCCTTCCCCCCAGGGGATGGGACGGCTACACCTTC.

The rearrangement links TRBV5-1 to TRBJ2-1; TRBD2 is a possible D gene (5 bases). Germline CDR1 reads SGHRS; CDR2 reads YFSETQ. Trimming took off 0 bases at V and 4 bases at J, with 14 bases between the two ends. This CDR3 has 16 amino acids. The CDR3 here is CASSLAGVSAYNEQFF. CDR3 DNA: TGCGCCAGCAGCTTGGCCGGGGTGAGCGCTTACAATGAGCAGTTCTTC.

The J gene is TRBJ2-7, the V gene TRBV27; D not certain. Germline V gene sequence: CDR1 MNHEY, CDR2 SMNVEV (reference sequence). This CDR3 contains 14 residues. V was pared by 3 bases and J by 0 bases, with 9 bases between. CDR3 residues: CASSFATSSYEQYF. CDR3 nucleotide sequence: TGTGCCAGCAGTTTCGCGACAAGCTCCTACGAGCAGTACTTC.

This clone was seen a few times. V and J are TRBV29-1 and TRBJ1-3; no definite D call. The germline CDR1 and CDR2 sequences are SQVTM and ANQGSEA. The CDR3 extends over 14 amino acids. The V and J ends lost 7 bases and 1 base respectively, with 14 bases between them. The CDR3 DNA is TGCAGCGCTACGCTAGTGCAGTCTGGAAACACCATATATTTT. Amino acid sequence: CSATLVQSGNTIYF.

V is TRBV18 and J is TRBJ2-2, with TRBD2 matching over 9 bases. This CDR3 is built from 17 residues. In germline, CDR1 is KGHSH, CDR2 LQKENI. The junction had 5 bases not matched to a gene; V was cut back by 2 bases and J by 1 base. CDR3 nucleotide sequence: TGTGCCAGCTCACCATACGAAGCGGGGGGGAACACCGGGGAGCTGTTTTTT. Translating gives CASSPYEAGGNTGELFF.